Following are 12 T cell receptor beta chains from one sample sequenced in a study of technical replicates of blood from several donors. Some clones are missing from TCRdb's copy, which holds only in-frame ones; the method was immunoSEQ multiplex PCR. Here the sample spans under 85,000 clones, around 90% being singletons. Sequencing was performed on T cells isolated from PBMCs. The receptors originated from a human donor in good health.

This chain links TRBV11-3 with TRBJ2-1; 7 bases fit TRBD2. The CDR3 length is 11 residues. With V trimmed by 5 bases and J by 12 bases, 4 bases remained unmatched. CDR1 is SGHNT, CDR2 YENEEA, per germline. CDR3 nucleotides: TGTGCCAGCAGCAAGAGCGGGGTGCAGTTCTTC. As protein: CASSKSGVQFF.

This chain joins TRBV20-1 and TRBJ2-5; 8 bases line up with TRBD1. J lost 5 bases, V lost 6 bases, and 2 bases had no gene match. The V gene's germline CDR1 is DFQATT and CDR2 SNEGSKA (reference sequence). CDR3 length equals 11 residues. The CDR3 spells CSARTGETQYF. CDR3 in DNA: TGCAGTGCCCGGACAGGGGAGACCCAGTACTTC.

The chain has TRBV7-9 and TRBJ2-1; TRBD2 matches at 14 bases. V gave up 2 bases and J gave up 6 bases; unmatched junction bases: 3. From germline, CDR1 is SEHNR and CDR2 FQNEAQ (reference sequence). This CDR3 region has 16 residues. The chain's CDR3 is CASSLPGLAGANEQFF. Written as DNA, the CDR3 is TGTGCCAGCAGCTTACCGGGACTAGCGGGGGCCAATGAGCAGTTCTTC.

This chain joins TRBV6-5 and TRBJ2-3, with D possibly being TRBD1 (5 bases). The CDR3 has 11 amino acids. Trimming pared 5 bases from V and 7 bases from J, leaving 7 bases between. Germline values: CDR1 MNHEY, CDR2 SVGAGI. The CDR3 sequence: CASSDSYTQYF. The CDR3 region has the DNA TGTGCCAGCAGTGACAGTTATACGCAGTATTTT.

This clone appeared a single time. The chain has TRBV10-3 and TRBJ2-1; 8 nucleotides align to TRBD2. Germline V gene data show CDR1 as ENHRY and CDR2 as SYGVKD. The CDR3 consists of 21 residues. V dropped 6 bases and J dropped 1; count of bases not matched to a gene: 23. CDR3: CAISSITGLVLGGRSYNEQFF. In DNA form, the CDR3 reads TGTGCCATCAGCTCCATAACGGGACTAGTTTTGGGGGGACGGTCCTACAATGAGCAGTTCTTC.

The chain is built from TRBV7-8 and TRBJ1-2; D not resolved. V lost 5 bases, J lost 4 bases, and 14 bases lay in between. Germline CDR1 and CDR2: SGHVS and FQNEAQ. The CDR3 length is 14 residues. The CDR3 sequence is CASSPLGGAYGYTF. The CDR3, as DNA: TGTGCCAGCAGCCCCCTGGGAGGAGCCTATGGCTACACCTTC. Drawing the rest from reference TRBV7-8 and TRBJ1-2, the complete variable domain is GAGVSQSPRYKVAKRGQDVALRCDPISGHVSLFWYQQALGQGPEFLTYFQNEAQLDKSGLPSDRFFAERPEGSVSTLKIQRTQQEDSAVYLCASSPLGGAYGYTFGSGTRLTVV.

The chain couples TRBV7-8 to TRBJ1-5; 7 bases map to TRBD1. The CDR3 runs 17 residues. Losses at the gene ends were 4 bases for V and 1 base for J; bases not matched to a gene: 10. Germline CDR1 SGHVS, CDR2 FQNEAQ. The CDR3, as DNA: TGTGCCAGCAGCTCAGATAGGGGGCCGGGGAGCAATCAGCCCCAGCATTTT. Translating it yields CASSSDRGPGSNQPQHF.

The J gene is TRBJ2-7, the V gene TRBV19, with a weak D call TRBD1 (6 bases). The V and J ends lost 10 bases and 6 bases respectively, with 13 bases between them. In germline, CDR1 is LNHDA, CDR2 SQIVND (reference sequence). There are 11 residues in the CDR3. Written as DNA, the CDR3 is TGTGCCACCTCACAGGGTGCCGAGCAGTACTTC. It specifies CATSQGAEQYF.

The J gene is TRBJ2-1, the V gene TRBV10-3, with 8 bases fitting TRBD2. Germline V CDR1 and CDR2: ENHRY, SYGVKD. The CDR3 runs to 16 residues. The trim removed 0 bases at V and 2 bases at J, leaving 3 bases unmatched. The CDR3 loop is CAISESGGRTYNEQFF. The CDR3, as DNA: TGTGCCATCAGTGAGTCGGGCGGGAGGACCTACAATGAGCAGTTCTTC.

The rearrangement links TRBV5-6 to TRBJ2-1, with D unclear. The germline V gene encodes CDR1 SGHDT and CDR2 YYEEEE. The CDR3 runs to 15 residues. Trimming shortened V by 3 bases and J by 4 bases, and 14 bases separated the two germline ends. The CDR3 sequence: CASSSPGETYNEQFF. The CDR3 bases are TGTGCCAGCAGCTCCCCTGGCGAGACATACAATGAGCAGTTCTTC.

The V call is TRBV5-4, the J call TRBJ2-1; the match to TRBD2 covers 11 bases. J was trimmed by 7 bases and V by 2 bases; bases with no gene match: 5. The CDR3 sequence is 15 residues long. Germline V gives CDR1 SGHNT, CDR2 YYREEE (reference sequence). DNA of the CDR3: TGTGCCAGCAGCTTTGAGACTAGCGGGACGAATGAGCAGTTCTTC. The encoded protein is CASSFETSGTNEQFF.

The V gene is TRBV2, the J gene TRBJ2-1; D not certain. Germline V gene lookup returns CDR1 SNHLY and CDR2 FYNNEI. The germline V and J ends were trimmed by 2 bases and 10 bases, with 12 bases remaining between them. The CDR3 runs to 13 residues. The CDR3 here is CASSETPSREQFF. The CDR3 nucleotides read TGTGCCAGCAGTGAAACCCCCTCGCGGGAGCAGTTCTTC.